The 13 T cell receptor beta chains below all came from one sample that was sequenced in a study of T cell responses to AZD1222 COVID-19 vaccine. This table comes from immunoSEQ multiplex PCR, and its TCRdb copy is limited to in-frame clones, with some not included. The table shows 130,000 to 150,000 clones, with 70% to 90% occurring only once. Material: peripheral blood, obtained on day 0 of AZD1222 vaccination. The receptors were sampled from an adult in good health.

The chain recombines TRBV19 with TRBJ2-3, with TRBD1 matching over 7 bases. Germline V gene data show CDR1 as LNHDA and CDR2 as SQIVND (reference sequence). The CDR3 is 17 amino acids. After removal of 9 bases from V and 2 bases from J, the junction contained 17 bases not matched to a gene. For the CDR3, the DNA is TGTGCCAGCCAAGCCCCGCCGGGACAGCTAGACACAGATACGCAGTATTTT. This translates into CASQAPPGQLDTDTQYF.

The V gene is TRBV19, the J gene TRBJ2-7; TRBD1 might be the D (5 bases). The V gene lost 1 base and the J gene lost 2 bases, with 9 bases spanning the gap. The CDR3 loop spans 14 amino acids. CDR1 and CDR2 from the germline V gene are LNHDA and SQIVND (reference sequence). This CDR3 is CASSIAGRPYEQYF. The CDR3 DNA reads TGTGCCAGTAGTATAGCAGGGCGACCCTACGAGCAGTACTTC.

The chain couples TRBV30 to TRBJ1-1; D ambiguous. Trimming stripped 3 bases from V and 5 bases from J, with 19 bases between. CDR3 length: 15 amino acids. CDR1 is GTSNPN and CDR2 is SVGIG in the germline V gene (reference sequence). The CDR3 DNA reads TGTGCCTGGAGCTTCCTGGGCATAACAAAGACTGAAGCTTTCTTT. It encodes CAWSFLGITKTEAFF.

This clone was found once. For the CDR3, the DNA is TGTGCCTGGAGAGGAGATGGGCCGCGGAGAAACACTGAAGCTTTCTTT. As protein: CAWRGDGPRRNTEAFF. The chain uses TRBV30 and TRBJ1-1; D not certain. The CDR3 is 16 residues long. The germline V and J ends were trimmed by 3 bases and 2 bases, with 19 bases remaining between them. Germline lookup yields CDR1 GTSNPN and CDR2 SVGIG (reference sequence).

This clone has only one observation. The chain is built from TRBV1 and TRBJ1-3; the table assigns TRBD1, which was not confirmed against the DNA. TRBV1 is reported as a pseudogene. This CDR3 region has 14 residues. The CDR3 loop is CTELLGGSGNTIYF. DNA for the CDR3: TGCACCGAACTACTAGGGGGCTCTGGAAACACCATATATTTT.

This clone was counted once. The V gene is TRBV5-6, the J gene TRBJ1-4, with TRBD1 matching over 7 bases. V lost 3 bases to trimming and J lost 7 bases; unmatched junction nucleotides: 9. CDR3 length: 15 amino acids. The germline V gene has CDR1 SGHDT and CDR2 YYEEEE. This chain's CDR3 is CASSSDREGGEKLFF. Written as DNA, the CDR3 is TGTGCCAGCAGCTCTGACAGGGAGGGAGGTGAAAAACTGTTTTTT.

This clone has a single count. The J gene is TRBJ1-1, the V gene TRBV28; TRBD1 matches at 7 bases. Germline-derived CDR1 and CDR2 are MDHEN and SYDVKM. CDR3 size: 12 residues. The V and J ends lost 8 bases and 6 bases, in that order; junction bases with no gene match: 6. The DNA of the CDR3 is TGTGCCAGCTTTGACAGGGTCTCTGAAGCTTTCTTT. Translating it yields CASFDRVSEAFF.

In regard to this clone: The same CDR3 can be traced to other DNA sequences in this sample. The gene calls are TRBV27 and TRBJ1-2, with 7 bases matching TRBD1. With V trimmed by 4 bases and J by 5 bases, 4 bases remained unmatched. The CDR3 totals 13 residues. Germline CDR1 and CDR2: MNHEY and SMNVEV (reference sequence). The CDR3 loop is CASSSGTAYGYTF. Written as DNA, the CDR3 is TGTGCCAGCAGTTCAGGGACAGCTTATGGCTACACCTTC.

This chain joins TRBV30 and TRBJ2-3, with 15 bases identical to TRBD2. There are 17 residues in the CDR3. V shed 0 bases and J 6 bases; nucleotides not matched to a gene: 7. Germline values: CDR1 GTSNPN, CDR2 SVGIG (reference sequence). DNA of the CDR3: TGTGCCTGGAGTGTACGAGGACTAGCGGGGGGGCGGGATACGCAGTATTTT. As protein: CAWSVRGLAGGRDTQYF.

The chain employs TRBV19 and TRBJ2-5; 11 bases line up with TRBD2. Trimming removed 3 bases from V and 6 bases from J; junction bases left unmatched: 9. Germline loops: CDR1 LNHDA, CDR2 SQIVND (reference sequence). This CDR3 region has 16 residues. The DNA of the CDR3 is TGTGCCAGTAGTATTTTTACCCCTAGCGGGGGGAAGACCCAGTACTTC. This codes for CASSIFTPSGGKTQYF.

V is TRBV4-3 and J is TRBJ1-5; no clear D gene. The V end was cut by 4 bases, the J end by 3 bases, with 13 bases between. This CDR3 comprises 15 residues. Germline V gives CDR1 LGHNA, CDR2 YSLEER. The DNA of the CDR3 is TGCGCCAGCAGCCCAAGGGTGGATAACAATCAGCCCCAGCATTTT. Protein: CASSPRVDNNQPQHF.

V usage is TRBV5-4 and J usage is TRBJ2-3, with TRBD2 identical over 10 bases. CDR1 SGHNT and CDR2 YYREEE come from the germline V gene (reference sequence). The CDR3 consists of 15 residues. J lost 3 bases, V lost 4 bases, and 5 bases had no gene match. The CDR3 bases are TGTGCCAGCAGCGACCTTAGCGGGGGGACAGATACGCAGTATTTT. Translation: CASSDLSGGTDTQYF.

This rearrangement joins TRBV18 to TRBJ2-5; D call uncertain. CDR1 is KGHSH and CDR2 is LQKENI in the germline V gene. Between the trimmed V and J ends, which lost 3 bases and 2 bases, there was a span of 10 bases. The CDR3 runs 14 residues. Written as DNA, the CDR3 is TGTGCCAGCTCACCGGCAGGCACTCAAGAGACCCAGTACTTC. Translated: CASSPAGTQETQYF. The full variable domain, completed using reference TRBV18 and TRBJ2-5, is NAGVMQNPRHLVRRRGQEARLRCSPMKGHSHVYWYRQLPEEGLKFMVYLQKENIIDESGMPKERFSAEFPKEGPSILRIQQVVRGDSAAYFCASSPAGTQETQYFGPGTRLLVL.